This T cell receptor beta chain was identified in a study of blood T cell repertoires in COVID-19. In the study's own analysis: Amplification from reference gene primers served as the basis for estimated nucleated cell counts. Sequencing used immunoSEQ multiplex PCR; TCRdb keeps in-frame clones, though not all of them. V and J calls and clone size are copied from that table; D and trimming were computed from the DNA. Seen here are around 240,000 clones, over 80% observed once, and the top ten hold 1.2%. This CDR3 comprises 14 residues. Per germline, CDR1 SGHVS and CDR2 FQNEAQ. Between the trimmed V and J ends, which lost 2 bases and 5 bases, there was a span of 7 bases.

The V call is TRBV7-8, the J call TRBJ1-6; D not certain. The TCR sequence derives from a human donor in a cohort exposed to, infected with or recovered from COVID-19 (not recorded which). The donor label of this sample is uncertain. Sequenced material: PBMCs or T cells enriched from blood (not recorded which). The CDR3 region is CASSLNGDNSPLHF. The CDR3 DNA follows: TGTGCCAGCAGCTTAAACGGGGATAATTCACCCCTCCACTTT.